This T cell receptor beta chain is drawn from a study of graft-versus-host responses after intestinal transplantation. Profiling relied on immunoSEQ multiplex PCR, and the TCRdb table lists in-frame clones only, not all of them. The sample includes 90,000 to 130,000 clones, around 92% of them seen just once. About this clone: Its antigen is unidentified.

The sample in question was unstimulated CD8+ T cells sorted from spleen or lymph node cells, obtained before transplant. The source is a human donor who was the organ donor for an intestinal transplant.

The CDR3 DNA reads as TGTGCCAGCAGCTTGGAAGGGGATACCTACGAGCAGTACTTC. Residues: CASSLEGDTYEQYF. The chain has TRBV5-5 and TRBJ2-7, with a tentative D call TRBD1 (5 bases). Germline lookup yields CDR1 SGHKS and CDR2 YYEKEE (reference sequence). The V end lost 0 bases, the J end lost 2 bases, and 9 bases lay between the germline ends. The CDR3 extends over 14 amino acids.